This T cell receptor (beta chain) came from a study of shared clonotypes between healthy human individuals. The study, taken as a whole, reports: The study found lower generation probabilities in non-shared clonotypes than in those shared by all four donors.

Germline V CDR1 and CDR2: SGHDT, YYEEEE. Losses at the gene ends were 0 bases for V and 4 bases for J; bases not matched to a gene: 6. This CDR3 contains 15 residues. In regard to this clone: Its antigen is as yet unknown.

Sequencing was performed with immunoSEQ multiplex PCR; in TCRdb, only in-frame clones are kept and a portion is missing. This sample has 2,500,000 or so clones, with approximately 92% found just once. This clonotype originated in a man between 18 and 35 years old in good health. The chain links TRBV5-6 to TRBJ2-7, with TRBD1 identical over 8 bases. Sequencing was done on a sample of naive CD4+ T cells sorted from blood. The subset was: CD45RA+ positively selected. The CDR3 region has the DNA TGTGCCAGCAGCTTGGAACCCCAGGGGGCGTACGAGCAGTACTTC. Its translation is CASSLEPQGAYEQYF.